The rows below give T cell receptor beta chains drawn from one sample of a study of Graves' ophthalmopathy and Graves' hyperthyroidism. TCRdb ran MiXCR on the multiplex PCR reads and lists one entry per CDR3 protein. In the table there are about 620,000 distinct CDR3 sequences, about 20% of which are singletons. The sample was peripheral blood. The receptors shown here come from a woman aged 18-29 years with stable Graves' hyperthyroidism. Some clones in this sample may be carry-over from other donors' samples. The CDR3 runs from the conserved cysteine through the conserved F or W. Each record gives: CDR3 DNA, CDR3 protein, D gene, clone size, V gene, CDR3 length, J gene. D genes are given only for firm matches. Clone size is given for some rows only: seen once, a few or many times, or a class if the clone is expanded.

DNA: TGTGCCAGTAGCCTCGGACACCGAGGGACTGAAGCTTTCTTT
CDR3: CASSLGHRGTEAFF
D: -
size: many
V: TRBV19
length: 14
J: TRBJ1-1

DNA: TGTGCCAGCAGCGACGGGACAGGGACAGAGACCCAGTACTTC
CDR3: CASSDGTGTETQYF
D: TRBD1
size: -
V: TRBV9
length: 14
J: TRBJ2-5

DNA: TGTGCCGGCAGTCCCCCGACGGGGGCGAGGAGGCAGCCCCAGCATTTT
CDR3: CAGSPPTGARRQPQHF
D: -
size: -
V: TRBV28
length: 16
J: TRBJ1-5

DNA: TGCAGTGCACCTCTTGGAAACACCATATATTTT
CDR3: CSAPLGNTIYF
D: -
size: -
V: TRBV20-1
length: 11
J: TRBJ1-3

DNA: TGTGCCTGGAGCAACGGACAGCGAAATTCACCCCTCCACTTT
CDR3: CAWSNGQRNSPLHF
D: -
size: -
V: TRBV30
length: 14
J: TRBJ1-6

DNA: TGCAGCACATGGACTAGCGGGAGGGTGGAGACCCAGTACTTC
CDR3: CSTWTSGRVETQYF
D: TRBD2
size: -
V: TRBV29-1
length: 14
J: TRBJ2-5

DNA: TGCGCCAGCAGCTTAGGAATCGCGAACACCGGGGAGCTGTTTTTT
CDR3: CASSLGIANTGELFF
D: -
size: few
V: TRBV5-1
length: 15
J: TRBJ2-2

DNA: TGTGCCAGCAGTCGAGCCGGGGAGCTGTTTTTT
CDR3: CASSRAGELFF
D: -
size: many
V: TRBV6-5
length: 11
J: TRBJ2-2

DNA: TGTGCCTTGACCCGGGACAGGGCCACTGAAGCTTTCTTT
CDR3: CALTRDRATEAFF
D: TRBD1
size: many
V: TRBV30
length: 13
J: TRBJ1-1

DNA: TGTGCCAGCAGCTTCTACAGGGGGCCCATTTACTACGAGCAGTACTTC
CDR3: CASSFYRGPIYYEQYF
D: TRBD1
size: few
V: TRBV11-1
length: 16
J: TRBJ2-7

DNA: TGTGCCAGCAGTTTTTATAGTGACGGGGAGCTGCTTTTT
CDR3: CASSFYSDGELLF
D: -
size: -
V: TRBV27
length: 13
J: TRBJ2-2

DNA: TGCGCCAGCAGCCCGATGTTGAACACTGAAGCTTTCTTT
CDR3: CASSPMLNTEAFF
D: -
size: few
V: TRBV5-1
length: 13
J: TRBJ1-1

DNA: TGCAGTGCTAGAGGGGCAGGGAGTGAGCAGTACTTC
CDR3: CSARGAGSEQYF
D: -
size: -
V: TRBV20-1
length: 12
J: TRBJ2-7

DNA: TGTGCCAGCGGCCTTGGCCCTTTCACTGAAGCTTTCTTT
CDR3: CASGLGPFTEAFF
D: -
size: few
V: TRBV12-3/TRBV12-4
length: 13
J: TRBJ1-1

DNA: TGTGCCAGCAGCACCGGGACTAGCGGGAGGGCGACCCAGTACTTC
CDR3: CASSTGTSGRATQYF
D: TRBD2
size: many
V: TRBV28
length: 15
J: TRBJ2-5

DNA: TGTGCCAGCAGCCTGGGACAGGGAAATGCCGTTGGTGAAGCTTTCTTT
CDR3: CASSLGQGNAVGEAFF
D: TRBD1
size: many
V: TRBV11-1
length: 16
J: TRBJ1-1

DNA: TGTGCCAGCAGTTCGGGACAGTTGAACGCTGAAGCTTTCTTT
CDR3: CASSSGQLNAEAFF
D: TRBD1
size: -
V: TRBV2
length: 14
J: TRBJ1-1

DNA: TGCAGTGCCGGGGGGGGTAGTAACACCGGGGAGCTGTTTTTT
CDR3: CSAGGGSNTGELFF
D: TRBD2
size: few
V: TRBV20-1
length: 14
J: TRBJ2-2

DNA: TGTGCCAGCAGTGGCATACATAGCAATCAGCCCCAGCATTTT
CDR3: CASSGIHSNQPQHF
D: -
size: many
V: TRBV6-1
length: 14
J: TRBJ1-5

DNA: TGTGCCAGAAGTGCACAAGAAGGGAGGGCAGAGACCCAGTACTTC
CDR3: CARSAQEGRAETQYF
D: TRBD2
size: -
V: TRBV6-1
length: 15
J: TRBJ2-5

DNA: TGTGCCAGCAGTGACTTGGGGCCGGAGACCCAGTACTTC
CDR3: CASSDLGPETQYF
D: -
size: many
V: TRBV6-4
length: 13
J: TRBJ2-5

DNA: TGTGCCAGCAGCCGAGGACAGGGGTTCAATCAGCCCCAGCATTTT
CDR3: CASSRGQGFNQPQHF
D: TRBD1
size: many
V: TRBV5-6
length: 15
J: TRBJ1-5

DNA: TGTGCCAGCAACCGACAGGGAGGGTACGAGCAGTACTTC
CDR3: CASNRQGGYEQYF
D: -
size: few
V: TRBV3-1
length: 13
J: TRBJ2-7

DNA: TGTGCCAGCGTAAGAGGACCCCTAGATAACTATGGCTACACCTTC
CDR3: CASVRGPLDNYGYTF
D: -
size: many
V: TRBV6-1
length: 15
J: TRBJ1-2

DNA: TGTGCCAGCAGTGATACAGGGGGCCTCGGGACCCAGTACTTC
CDR3: CASSDTGGLGTQYF
D: TRBD1
size: many
V: TRBV6-1
length: 14
J: TRBJ2-5

DNA: TGTGCCAGCAGTGAGTATCGGGCACCTGGGGCCAACGTCCTGACTTTC
CDR3: CASSEYRAPGANVLTF
D: -
size: -
V: TRBV6-1
length: 16
J: TRBJ2-6

DNA: TGTGCCAGCAGTGACCCGCGGGACAGGTACCAAGAGACCCAGTACTTC
CDR3: CASSDPRDRYQETQYF
D: TRBD1
size: many
V: TRBV27
length: 16
J: TRBJ2-5

DNA: TGTGCCAGCAGTTTTCTGGGGGCTGGCTACACCTTC
CDR3: CASSFLGAGYTF
D: -
size: many
V: TRBV12-3/TRBV12-4
length: 12
J: TRBJ1-2

DNA: TGTGCCAGCAGCTTAGGCAGGGGAATTGGTGAGCAGTACTTC
CDR3: CASSLGRGIGEQYF
D: -
size: once
V: TRBV7-2
length: 14
J: TRBJ2-7

DNA: TGTGCCAGTAGTATACCTCCCCAAGTGCAGCCCCAGCATTTT
CDR3: CASSIPPQVQPQHF
D: -
size: many
V: TRBV19
length: 14
J: TRBJ1-5

DNA: TGTGCCTGGAGGAACCTATTAGGGCCTGGACCGGAGTACTTC
CDR3: CAWRNLLGPGPEYF
D: -
size: many
V: TRBV30
length: 14
J: TRBJ2-5

DNA: TGTGCCAGTAGTATCTACCCCGGGGAGCTGTTTTTT
CDR3: CASSIYPGELFF
D: -
size: -
V: TRBV19
length: 12
J: TRBJ2-2

DNA: TGTGCCAGCAGCCAAGTTGGGTCTAGAAGGGTCGAGCAGTACTTC
CDR3: CASSQVGSRRVEQYF
D: -
size: many
V: TRBV3-1
length: 15
J: TRBJ2-7

DNA: TGTGCCAGCGCCCGACAGGGTGAGAAGCAGTACTTC
CDR3: CASARQGEKQYF
D: TRBD1
size: -
V: TRBV6-1
length: 12
J: TRBJ2-7

DNA: TGCAGCGTTGCCTCGCGTGGCGGAAACTCCTACGAGCAGTACTTC
CDR3: CSVASRGGNSYEQYF
D: -
size: -
V: TRBV29-1
length: 15
J: TRBJ2-7

DNA: TGCAGTGCTACGACAGGGGTTACGAACACTGAAGCTTTCTTT
CDR3: CSATTGVTNTEAFF
D: TRBD1
size: -
V: TRBV20-1
length: 14
J: TRBJ1-1

DNA: TGTGCCAGCAGCACCACCGGGGCCAGGGTGTACTTC
CDR3: CASSTTGARVYF
D: -
size: once
V: TRBV28
length: 12
J: TRBJ2-7

DNA: TGCGCCAGCAGCTGGGACGGGCCCGGGGAGCTGTTTTTT
CDR3: CASSWDGPGELFF
D: -
size: many
V: TRBV5-1
length: 13
J: TRBJ2-2

DNA: TGTGCCAGCAGCTTAGTAGGGAGCTCTGGAAACACCATATATTTT
CDR3: CASSLVGSSGNTIYF
D: -
size: many
V: TRBV7-2
length: 15
J: TRBJ1-3

DNA: TGTGCCTGGAATCCGGGGCGCTCTGAAGCTTTCTTT
CDR3: CAWNPGRSEAFF
D: -
size: -
V: TRBV30
length: 12
J: TRBJ1-1

DNA: TGTGCCAGCAGTGAGTGGCAGGGGAACTATGGCTACACCTTC
CDR3: CASSEWQGNYGYTF
D: -
size: many
V: TRBV2
length: 14
J: TRBJ1-2

DNA: TGCAGCGTTGAAGGCGTAAGGGGCTACACCTTC
CDR3: CSVEGVRGYTF
D: -
size: many
V: TRBV29-1
length: 11
J: TRBJ1-2

DNA: TGCAGCGTTGACGACAGTAGTCTCTATGGCTACACCTTC
CDR3: CSVDDSSLYGYTF
D: -
size: -
V: TRBV29-1
length: 13
J: TRBJ1-2

DNA: TGCAGTGCTAGAGTCCCCACGACGGGAGAGACCCAGTACTTC
CDR3: CSARVPTTGETQYF
D: -
size: many
V: TRBV20-1
length: 14
J: TRBJ2-5

DNA: TGTGCCAGCAGTCCCTCAGGACAGGGGGCGGGCGGCTACACCTTC
CDR3: CASSPSGQGAGGYTF
D: TRBD1
size: once
V: TRBV12-3/TRBV12-4
length: 15
J: TRBJ1-2

DNA: TGTGCCAGCAGTTGGAGGGACTTCGATCAGTACTTC
CDR3: CASSWRDFDQYF
D: -
size: -
V: TRBV28
length: 12
J: TRBJ2-7

DNA: TGCGCCAGCAGCAACCAGAGTATCAGGGGGTTGGGCACCGGGGAGCTGTTTTTT
CDR3: CASSNQSIRGLGTGELFF
D: TRBD1
size: -
V: TRBV4-1
length: 18
J: TRBJ2-2

DNA: TGTGCCAGCACCCCGTCCCAAAACACTGAAGCTTTCTTT
CDR3: CASTPSQNTEAFF
D: -
size: -
V: TRBV6-1
length: 13
J: TRBJ1-1

DNA: TGTGCCTGGAGTGGGGGAAGTGGCTATGGCTACACCTTC
CDR3: CAWSGGSGYGYTF
D: -
size: few
V: TRBV30
length: 13
J: TRBJ1-2

DNA: TGTGCCACCAGTCCCTCCGGGAGTGGGCAAGAGACCCAGTACTTC
CDR3: CATSPSGSGQETQYF
D: -
size: -
V: TRBV24-1
length: 15
J: TRBJ2-5

DNA: TGTGCCAGCAGCCCACCCCAGGGCAGCTTTCAAGAGACCCAGTACTTC
CDR3: CASSPPQGSFQETQYF
D: -
size: many
V: TRBV12-3/TRBV12-4
length: 16
J: TRBJ2-5

DNA: TGTGCCAGCTCAGAGTTGGGCTCCTATAATTCACCCCTCCACTTT
CDR3: CASSELGSYNSPLHF
D: -
size: -
V: TRBV18
length: 15
J: TRBJ1-6

DNA: TGTGCCAGCAGCCTATTAGAGACAGGGCTAACTAACTATGGCTACACCTTC
CDR3: CASSLLETGLTNYGYTF
D: TRBD1
size: many
V: TRBV7-8
length: 17
J: TRBJ1-2

DNA: TGCGCCAGCAGCTCAACAGGGGATAGCAATCAGCCCCAGCATTTT
CDR3: CASSSTGDSNQPQHF
D: TRBD1
size: many
V: TRBV5-1
length: 15
J: TRBJ1-5

DNA: TGCAGCGTTGGAATTGCGAACACTGAAGCTTTCTTT
CDR3: CSVGIANTEAFF
D: -
size: many
V: TRBV29-1
length: 12
J: TRBJ1-1

DNA: TGTGCCAGCAGCCAAGACATCGATGCAGCGGGTCCCCACAATGAGAAGTTCTTC
CDR3: CASSQDIDAAGPHNEKFF
D: -
size: -
V: TRBV14
length: 18
J: TRBJ2-1

DNA: TGTGCCAGCAGCTCACAGCCAGGGGTTTTTGGCTACACCTTC
CDR3: CASSSQPGVFGYTF
D: -
size: many
V: TRBV7-9
length: 14
J: TRBJ1-2

DNA: TGTGCCAGCAGTCGACAGTTCTCCTACGAGCAGTACTTC
CDR3: CASSRQFSYEQYF
D: -
size: -
V: TRBV6-1
length: 13
J: TRBJ2-7

DNA: TGTGCCAGCAGCTACTTCACAGGCTACGAGCAGTACTTC
CDR3: CASSYFTGYEQYF
D: -
size: many
V: TRBV7-9
length: 13
J: TRBJ2-7

DNA: TGTGCCAGCAGTTTATTAGAGGGGGACTACGAGCAGTACTTC
CDR3: CASSLLEGDYEQYF
D: -
size: many
V: TRBV28
length: 14
J: TRBJ2-7